A single sample gave rise to the 12 T cell receptor beta chains below, sequenced in a study of immune characterization of retroperitoneal liposarcoma (dated by TCRdb to between 2017 and 2020). Library construction relied on PCR. Instrument on record: NextSeq 500. TCRdb cleaned the public reads at Q25 with fastp, built clones with MiXCR and kept in-frame beta chains. Rows with a matching CDR3 protein are joined into one entry that keeps the most common DNA and genes. The sample table records about 10,000 distinct CDR3 sequences; roughly a quarter of these occur just once. The ten largest clones add up to about 20% of the sample. The sample consisted of blood. The receptors were sampled from a male donor with retroperitoneal liposarcoma.

This clonotype was detected a few times. The chain has TRBV6-6 and TRBJ2-5; 7 bases agree with TRBD1. Germline V gene lookup returns CDR1 MNHNY and CDR2 SVGAGI (reference sequence). This CDR3 contains 14 residues. J was trimmed by 5 bases and V by 5 bases; bases with no gene match: 8. The DNA for the CDR3 is TGTGCCAGCAGTCAGGACAGGTCGGGGGAGACCCAGTACTTC. Encoded protein: CASSQDRSGETQYF.

Details on this clonotype: Given a much more abundant clone one base away, this may be a read error. The chain employs TRBV6-1 and TRBJ2-1; no reliable D call. CDR3 length: 13 amino acids. Trimming stripped 6 bases from V and 16 bases from J, with 22 bases between. From germline, CDR1 is MNHNS and CDR2 SASEGT. CDR3 residues: CASSASLQETHFF. As DNA, the CDR3 is TGTGCCAGCAGCGCCTCCCTTCAAGAGACCCATTTCTTC.

As for this clonotype: A junction end diverges from the germline sequence, so it may reflect a read error. The genes are TRBV7-2 and TRBJ2-4; D is perhaps TRBD2 (6 bases). The DNA end is a closer match to TRBJ2-7, so the J assignment may be wrong. CDR1 and CDR2 (germline): SGHTA, FQGNSA. The CDR3 sequence is 15 residues long. CDR3 sequence (DNA): TGTGCCAGCACCTTAGTGGCGGGGACGGAATACGAGCAGTACTTC. Its translation is CASTLVAGTEYEQYF.

This clonotype was detected ten times or more. The CDR3 reads CASSPTRDSITDTQYF. The CDR3 coding sequence is TGCGCCAGCAGCCCCACCAGGGACAGTATCACAGATACGCAGTATTTT. The V and J genes are TRBV5-1 and TRBJ2-3, with 7 bases identical to TRBD1. Germline V gives CDR1 SGHRS, CDR2 YFSETQ. V lost 4 bases, J lost 2 bases, and 10 bases stayed unmatched. There are 16 residues in the CDR3.

This clonotype was detected many times. This sequence joins TRBV6-1 and TRBJ2-2; 7 bases match TRBD2. The germline V gene encodes CDR1 MNHNS and CDR2 SASEGT. V gave up 6 bases and J gave up 5 bases; unmatched junction bases: 3. CDR3 length: 13 residues. The CDR3 loop is CASRGGGTGELFF. In DNA form, the CDR3 reads TGTGCCAGCAGGGGCGGGGGAACCGGGGAGCTGTTTTTT.

This clonotype was recorded many times. The rearrangement links TRBV6-1 to TRBJ1-5, with a tentative D call TRBD1 (5 bases). Germline CDR1 and CDR2: MNHNS and SASEGT. V was clipped by 5 bases and J by 6 bases, with 14 bases between them. This CDR3 contains 14 residues. CDR3 nucleotide sequence: TGTGCCAGCAGTTCTTTAGGAGGGACTCAGCCCCAGCATTTT. Protein: CASSSLGGTQPQHF.

The table lists this clonotype with a few counts. The chain has TRBV6-5 and TRBJ1-1; 8 bases align to TRBD1. V trimming: 5 bases; J trimming: 8 bases; junction bases outside the gene matches: 1. CDR1 and CDR2 (germline): MNHEY, SVGAGI. The CDR3 loop spans 11 amino acids. The CDR3 sequence: CASSRQGEAFF. In DNA form, the CDR3 reads TGTGCCAGCAGTCGACAGGGGGAAGCTTTCTTT.

This clonotype was recorded at least ten times. This chain joins TRBV6-4 and TRBJ2-3; TRBD2 matches 10 bases. The CDR3 runs 15 residues. After removal of 2 bases from V and 2 bases from J, the junction contained 1 base not matched to a gene. Germline V CDR1 and CDR2: MRHNA, SNTAGT. CDR3 loop: CASSDSGGATDTQYF. The CDR3 DNA reads as TGTGCCAGCAGTGACAGCGGGGGGGCCACAGATACGCAGTATTTT.

This clonotype is deemed medium-sized. The chain has TRBV6-1 and TRBJ2-3; D gene unclear. The CDR3 totals 11 residues. Looked up from germline, CDR1 is MNHNS and CDR2 is SASEGT. V was cut by 6 bases and J by 6 bases, with 7 bases left in between. The CDR3 protein is CASRLGDTQYF. CDR3 coding DNA: TGTGCCAGCAGACTTGGGGATACGCAGTATTTT.

This clonotype was counted at least ten times. The CDR3 reads CASSYAGRGYVPGELFF. CDR3 bases: TGTGCCAGCAGTTACGCGGGGAGGGGGTATGTCCCCGGGGAGCTGTTTTTT. This rearrangement joins TRBV6-1 to TRBJ2-2; tentatively, D is TRBD2 (7 bases). Germline-derived CDR1 and CDR2 are MNHNS and SASEGT. V was shortened by 5 bases and J by 6 bases, with 22 bases between the two germline ends. The CDR3 loop spans 17 amino acids.

This clonotype was found many times. The rearrangement uses TRBV10-3 and TRBJ2-3; 7 bases line up with TRBD1. CDR3 length equals 14 residues. The V gene's germline CDR1 is ENHRY and CDR2 SYGVKD. The V segment lost 7 bases and the J segment 5 bases; nucleotides outside the gene matches: 9. CDR3 nucleotides: TGTGCCATCACCCGGGACAGAGTAGGAGATACGCAGTATTTT. Its translation is CAITRDRVGDTQYF.

V is TRBV4-3 and J is TRBJ2-1; D gene uncertain. The J call is uncertain, as TRBJ2-7 better fits the DNA end. This CDR3 has 15 amino acids. Germline-derived CDR1 and CDR2 are LGHNA and YSLEER. In DNA, the CDR3 is TGCGCCAGCAGCCAAGAGCTCAGGAGCTCCTACGAGCAGTACTTC. It encodes CASSQELRSSYEQYF.